Listed here are 23 T cell receptor beta chains from one sample, sequenced in a study of T cell responses to AZD1222 COVID-19 vaccine. Here immunoSEQ multiplex PCR was the method, and the copy in TCRdb shows in-frame clones only, minus some. Among some 110,000 clones listed, more than 75% were seen once. The sample was peripheral blood, taken 28 days after the second AZD1222 dose. The receptors come from an adult who received the AZD1222 COVID-19 vaccine.

The rearrangement links TRBV11-3 to TRBJ2-2; possible D gene TRBD2, 6 bases. V shed 7 bases and J shed 4 bases, with 13 bases lying between them. The CDR3 has 14 residues. Germline CDR1 reads SGHNT; CDR2 reads YENEEA. CDR3 sequence reads: CASTPSRGTGELFF. CDR3 nucleotide sequence: TGTGCCAGCACCCCCTCGCGGGGCACCGGGGAGCTGTTTTTT.

Only a few counts were recorded for this clone. The rearrangement links TRBV11-3 to TRBJ2-2; 8 bases align to TRBD1. Germline V CDR1 and CDR2: SGHNT, YENEEA. The V segment lost 1 base and the J segment 0 bases; nucleotides outside the gene matches: 7. The CDR3 runs to 18 residues. Here the CDR3 reads CASSLGQGLFANTGELFF. As DNA, the CDR3 is TGTGCCAGCAGCTTAGGACAGGGGTTGTTCGCGAACACCGGGGAGCTGTTTTTT.

The chain uses TRBV19 and TRBJ2-7; a weak D match, TRBD1 (7 bases). CDR1 is LNHDA, CDR2 SQIVND, per germline (reference sequence). The CDR3 is 15 residues long. Trimming took off 5 bases at V and 0 bases at J, with 14 bases between the two ends. CDR3 sequence reads: CASSGGTANSYEQYF. In DNA, the CDR3 is TGTGCCAGTAGTGGCGGGACAGCCAACTCCTACGAGCAGTACTTC. The entire variable domain, with the rest obtained from reference TRBV19 and TRBJ2-7, is as follows: DGGITQSPKYLFRKEGQNVTLSCEQNLNHDAMYWYRQDPGQGLRLIYYSQIVNDFQKGDIAEGYSVSREKKESFPLTVTSAQKNPTAFYLCASSGGTANSYEQYFGPGTRLTVT.

The chain has TRBV9 and TRBJ1-3, with TRBD1 as a possible D gene (6 bases). In germline, CDR1 is SGDLS, CDR2 YYNGEE. This CDR3 region has 15 residues. The germline V and J ends were trimmed by 1 base and 3 bases, with 11 bases remaining between them. CDR3 sequence: CASSVTGLSGNTIYF. CDR3 DNA: TGTGCCAGCAGCGTAACAGGGCTAAGTGGAAACACCATATATTTT. The whole variable domain, remainder taken from reference TRBV9 and TRBJ1-3, is DSGVTQTPKHLITATGQRVTLRCSPRSGDLSVYWYQQSLDQGLQFLIQYYNGEERAKGNILERFSAQQFPDLHSELNLSSLELGDSALYFCASSVTGLSGNTIYFGEGSWLTVV.

The chain carries TRBV7-3 and TRBJ1-1; the D is unclear. Trimming removed 4 bases at V and 0 bases at J, with 12 bases between. CDR3 length equals 15 residues. Germline CDR1 is SGHTA and CDR2 is FQGTGA. Here the CDR3 DNA reads TGTGCCAGCAGCTCTTCGGCTGTCGTGAACACTGAAGCTTTCTTT. Its translation: CASSSSAVVNTEAFF.

This clone appeared a few times. The genes are TRBV12-3 or TRBV12-4 and TRBJ1-2; no clear D gene. This CDR3 is built from 12 residues. The V end lost 5 bases, the J end lost 8 bases, and 12 bases lay between the germline ends. CDR3 DNA: TGTGCCAGCAGTCCCCTCCCTTCGGGCTACACCTTC. Its protein is CASSPLPSGYTF.

The V call is TRBV6-2 or TRBV6-3, the J call TRBJ1-1, with a tentative D call TRBD1 (5 bases). The V gene lost 4 bases and the J gene lost 5 bases, with 14 bases spanning the gap. There are 14 residues in the CDR3. In germline, CDR1 is MNHEY, CDR2 SVGEGT. DNA of the CDR3: TGTGCCAGCAGTTCGCACGGGGGGGGGACTGAAGCTTTCTTT. Translating it yields CASSSHGGGTEAFF.

In DNA form, the CDR3 reads TGTGCCAGCAGTTTAAACACAGATACGCAGTATTTT. It translates to CASSLNTDTQYF. The J gene is TRBJ2-3, the V gene TRBV28, with D unresolved. Germline V gene sequence: CDR1 MDHEN, CDR2 SYDVKM. The CDR3 is 12 residues long. V dropped 2 bases and J dropped 2 bases, with 2 bases sitting between them.

The chain recombines TRBV3-1 (or the pseudogene TRBV3-2) with TRBJ1-1, with TRBD1 matching 9 bases. CDR1 is LGHDT, CDR2 YNNKEL, per germline (reference sequence). The trim removed 4 bases at V and 5 bases at J, leaving 8 bases unmatched. The CDR3 spans 15 residues. The CDR3 DNA reads TGTGCCAGCAGCCCGTTTGACAGGGGGAGGACTGAAGCTTTCTTT. This sequence encodes CASSPFDRGRTEAFF.

The V and J genes are TRBV28 and TRBJ2-7, with 8 bases that match TRBD1. V lost 5 bases and J lost 4; bases outside the gene matches: 10. The germline V gene has CDR1 MDHEN and CDR2 SYDVKM. This CDR3 is built from 15 residues. The CDR3 DNA follows: TGTGCCAGCAGTGGGTTCGGACAGGGCTTATACGAGCAGTACTTC. Protein product: CASSGFGQGLYEQYF.

J is TRBJ1-1 and V is TRBV28, with a possible D match to TRBD1 (5 bases). This CDR3 spans 12 amino acids. V dropped 3 bases and J dropped 7 bases, with 9 bases sitting between them. CDR1 is MDHEN and CDR2 is SYDVKM in the germline V gene. The CDR3 DNA sequence: TGTGCCAGCAGTTTCCAGGGTATTGAAGCTTTCTTT. This encodes CASSFQGIEAFF.

The rearrangement uses TRBV10-1 and TRBJ2-7; 9 nucleotides line up with TRBD1. This CDR3 has 15 amino acids. Trimming cost V 5 bases and J 3 bases; bases outside gene matches: 8. The V gene's germline CDR1 is WNHNN and CDR2 SYGVQD (reference sequence). CDR3 sequence (DNA): TGCGCCAGCAGTACACCGGGACAGGGACACTACGAGCAGTACTTC. It codes for CASSTPGQGHYEQYF.

This chain joins TRBV9 and TRBJ2-1; 13 nucleotides match TRBD2. With 0 bases clipped from V and 3 bases from J, the junction kept 0 bases outside the gene matches. The CDR3 is made up of 16 amino acids. The germline gives CDR1 SGDLS, CDR2 YYNGEE. CDR3 amino acids: CASSVGTSGSYNEQFF. The CDR3 nucleotides read TGTGCCAGCAGCGTAGGGACTAGCGGGAGCTACAATGAGCAGTTCTTC.

The rearrangement uses TRBV27 and TRBJ1-2; the match to TRBD1 covers 7 bases. CDR3 size: 15 residues. The V and J ends lost 7 bases and 4 bases, in that order; junction bases with no gene match: 12. Germline V gene data show CDR1 as MNHEY and CDR2 as SMNVEV (reference sequence). The CDR3 loop is CASKRTDRDSYGYTF. CDR3 in DNA: TGTGCCAGCAAGCGGACCGACAGGGATAGCTATGGCTACACCTTC.

This clone came up a few times. The rearrangement uses TRBV7-2 and TRBJ1-4; no reliable D call. With 2 bases removed from V and 0 bases from J, the gap between germline ends came to 16 bases. This CDR3 is 18 amino acids long. Germline assignment: CDR1 SGHTA and CDR2 FQGNSA. For the CDR3, the DNA is TGTGCCAGCAGCTTAACCCCCCTCGCTCCCTCAACTAATGAAAAACTGTTTTTT. Protein sequence: CASSLTPLAPSTNEKLFF.

DNA of the CDR3: TGTGCCAGCAGCTTGGGACAGCTCGGAGATTCACCCCTCCACTTT. Its translation is CASSLGQLGDSPLHF. The V call is TRBV5-5, the J call TRBJ1-6, with D maybe TRBD1 (5 bases). V gave up 0 bases and J gave up 8 bases, with 12 bases separating them. Germline V gene lookup returns CDR1 SGHKS and CDR2 YYEKEE (reference sequence). This CDR3 is 15 amino acids long.

The V gene is TRBV7-6, the J gene TRBJ2-1; TRBD1 aligns across 11 bases. Germline-derived CDR1 and CDR2 are SGHVS and FNYEAQ. The trim removed 4 bases at V and 1 base at J, leaving 3 bases unmatched. This CDR3 region has 16 residues. This CDR3 is CASSSRDRGSYNEQFF. CDR3 coding DNA: TGTGCCAGCAGCTCCCGGGACAGGGGGTCCTACAATGAGCAGTTCTTC.

V usage is TRBV29-1 and J usage is TRBJ2-1; D ambiguous. Between the trimmed V and J ends, which lost 4 bases and 5 bases, there was a span of 3 bases. Germline assignment: CDR1 SQVTM and CDR2 ANQGSEA. This CDR3 has 10 amino acids. The CDR3 sequence is CSVGHNEQFF. The DNA of the CDR3 is TGCAGCGTTGGACACAATGAGCAGTTCTTC.

V usage is TRBV27 and J usage is TRBJ1-1; TRBD1 matches 7 bases. Per germline, CDR1 MNHEY and CDR2 SMNVEV (reference sequence). J gave up 0 bases and V 5 bases, and 3 bases lay outside the gene matches. This CDR3 has 14 residues. For the CDR3, the DNA is TGTGCCAGCAGTCGGGGACAGATGAACACTGAAGCTTTCTTT. Protein product: CASSRGQMNTEAFF.

The gene calls are TRBV20-1 and TRBJ1-2, with D unclear. Trimming removed 3 bases from V and 5 bases from J, with 13 bases in between. The CDR3 runs 13 residues. The germline CDR1 and CDR2 sequences are DFQATT and SNEGSKA (reference sequence). DNA of the CDR3: TGCAGTGCTAGTGGACCCACGCCATATGGCTACACCTTC. Amino acid sequence: CSASGPTPYGYTF.

This clone has a single count. The V call is TRBV11-2, the J call TRBJ2-7; the D gene could be TRBD1 or TRBD2 (5 bases each). The CDR3 covers 16 residues. Trimming took 1 base from V and 0 from J, leaving 13 bases between them. Germline V lookup: CDR1 SGHAT, CDR2 FQNNGV. The DNA of the CDR3 is TGTGCCAGCAGCTTAGTCGGGGCAGGGCTCTCCTACGAGCAGTACTTC. Translation gives CASSLVGAGLSYEQYF.

This chain joins TRBV10-3 and TRBJ2-1; 13 bases agree with TRBD2. Germline V lookup: CDR1 ENHRY, CDR2 SYGVKD. This CDR3 is 13 amino acids long. The trim removed 4 bases at V and 14 bases at J, leaving 5 bases unmatched. CDR3 DNA sequence: TGTGCCATCAGTGGGGGACTAGCGGGAATAGAGTTCTTC. It yields the protein CAISGGLAGIEFF.

V gene TRBV28 combines with J gene TRBJ2-7, with D maybe TRBD1 (6 bases). The V and J ends lost 4 bases and 6 bases respectively, with 22 bases between them. CDR3 length: 16 amino acids. Germline loops: CDR1 MDHEN, CDR2 SYDVKM. The CDR3 loop reads CASSSYRAVGLGEQYF. CDR3 sequence (DNA): TGTGCCAGCAGTTCATACAGGGCGGTCGGCCTGGGCGAGCAGTACTTC.